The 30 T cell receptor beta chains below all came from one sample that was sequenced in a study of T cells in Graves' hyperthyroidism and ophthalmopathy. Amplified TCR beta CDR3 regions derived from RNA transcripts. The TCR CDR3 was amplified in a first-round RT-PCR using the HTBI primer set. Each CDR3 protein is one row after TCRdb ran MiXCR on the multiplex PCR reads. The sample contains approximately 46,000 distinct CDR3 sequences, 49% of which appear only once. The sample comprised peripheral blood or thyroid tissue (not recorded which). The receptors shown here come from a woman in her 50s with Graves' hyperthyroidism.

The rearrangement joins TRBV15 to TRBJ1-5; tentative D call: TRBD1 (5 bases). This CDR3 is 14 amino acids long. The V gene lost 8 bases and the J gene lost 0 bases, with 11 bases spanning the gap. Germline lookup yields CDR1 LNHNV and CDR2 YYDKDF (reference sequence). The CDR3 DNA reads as TGTGCCACCGCAGGGTGGAATAGCAATCAGCCCCAGCATTTT. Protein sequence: CATAGWNSNQPQHF. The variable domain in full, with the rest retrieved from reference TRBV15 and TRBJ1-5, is DAMVIQNPRYQVTQFGKPVTLSCSQTLNHNVMYWYQQKSSQAPKLLFHYYDKDFNNEADTPDNFQSRRPNTSFCFLDIRSPGLGDTAMYLCATAGWNSNQPQHFGDGTRLSIL.

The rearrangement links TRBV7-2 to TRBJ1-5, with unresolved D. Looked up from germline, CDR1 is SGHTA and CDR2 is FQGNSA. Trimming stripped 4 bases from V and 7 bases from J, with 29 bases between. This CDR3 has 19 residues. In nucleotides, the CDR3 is TGTGCCAGCAGCTACCTACTAGCGGGAGATAGTAGTATCGAGCAGCCCCAGCATTTT. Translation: CASSYLLAGDSSIEQPQHF.

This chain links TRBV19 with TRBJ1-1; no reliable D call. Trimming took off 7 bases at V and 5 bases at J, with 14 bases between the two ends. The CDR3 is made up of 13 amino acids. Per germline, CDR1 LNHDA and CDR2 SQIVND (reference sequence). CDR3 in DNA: TGTGCCAGTACCCGGTTGGGGTGGACTGAAGCTTTCTTT. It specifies CASTRLGWTEAFF.

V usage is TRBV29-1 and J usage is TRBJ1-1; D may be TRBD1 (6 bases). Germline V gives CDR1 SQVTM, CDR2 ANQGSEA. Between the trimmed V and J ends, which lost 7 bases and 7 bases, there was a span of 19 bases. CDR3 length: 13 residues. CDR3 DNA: TGCAGCGGAGGCTTAGGACAGCTATATGAAGCTTTCTTT. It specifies CSGGLGQLYEAFF.

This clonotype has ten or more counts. In nucleotides, the CDR3 is TGCAGTGGCGGGGGAGGGGGTCGCGAGCAGTACTTC. Translating gives CSGGGGGREQYF. The chain combines TRBV20-1 with TRBJ2-7; TRBD2 might be the D (7 bases). The CDR3 loop spans 12 amino acids. Germline values: CDR1 DFQATT, CDR2 SNEGSKA (reference sequence). Trimming removed 7 bases from V and 6 bases from J, with 16 bases in between.

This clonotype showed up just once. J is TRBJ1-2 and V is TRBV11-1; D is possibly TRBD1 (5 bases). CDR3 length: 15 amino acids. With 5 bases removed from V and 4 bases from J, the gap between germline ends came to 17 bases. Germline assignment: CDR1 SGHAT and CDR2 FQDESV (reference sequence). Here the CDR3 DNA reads TGTGCCAGCAGCCCCACTGAGGGGACGGCCTATGGCTACACCTTC. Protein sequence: CASSPTEGTAYGYTF.

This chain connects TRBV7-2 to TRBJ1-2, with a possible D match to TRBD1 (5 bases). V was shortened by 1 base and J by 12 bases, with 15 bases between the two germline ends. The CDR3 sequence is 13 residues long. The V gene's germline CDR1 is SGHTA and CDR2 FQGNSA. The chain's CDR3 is CASSLGSGTGNTF. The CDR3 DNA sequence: TGTGCCAGCAGCTTAGGTTCGGGGACTGGAAACACCTTC.

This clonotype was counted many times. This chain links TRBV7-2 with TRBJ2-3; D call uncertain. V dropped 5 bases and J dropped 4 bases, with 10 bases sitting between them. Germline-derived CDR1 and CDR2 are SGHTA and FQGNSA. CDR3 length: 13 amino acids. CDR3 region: CASSPTSSDTQYF. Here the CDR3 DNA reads TGTGCCAGCAGCCCCACCTCGTCAGATACGCAGTATTTT.

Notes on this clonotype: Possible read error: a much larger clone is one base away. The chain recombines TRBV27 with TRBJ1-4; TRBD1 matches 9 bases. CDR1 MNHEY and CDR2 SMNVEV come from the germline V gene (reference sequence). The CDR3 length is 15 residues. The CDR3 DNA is TGTGCCAGCAGTTTAACGGGACAGGGATCTGAAAAACTGCTTTTT. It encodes CASSLTGQGSEKLLF.

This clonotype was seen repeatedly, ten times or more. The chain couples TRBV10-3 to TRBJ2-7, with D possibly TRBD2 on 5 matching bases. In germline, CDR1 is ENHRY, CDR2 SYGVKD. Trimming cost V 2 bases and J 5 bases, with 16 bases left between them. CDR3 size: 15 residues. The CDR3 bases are TGTGCCATCAGTGAGGTGAGAGGGTCTAGGAACGAGCAGTACTTC. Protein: CAISEVRGSRNEQYF.

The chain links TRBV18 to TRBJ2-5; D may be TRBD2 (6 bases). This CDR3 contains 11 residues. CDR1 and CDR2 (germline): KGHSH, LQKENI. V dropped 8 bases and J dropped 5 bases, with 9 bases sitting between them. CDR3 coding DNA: TGTGCCAGCCCTGCGGGGGAGACCCAGTACTTC. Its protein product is CASPAGETQYF.

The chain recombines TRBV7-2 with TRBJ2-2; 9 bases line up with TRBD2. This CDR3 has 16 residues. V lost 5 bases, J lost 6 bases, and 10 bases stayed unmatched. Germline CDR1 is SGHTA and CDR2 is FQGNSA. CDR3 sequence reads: CASSLPLAGVAGELFF. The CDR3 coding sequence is TGTGCCAGCAGCCTTCCCTTAGCGGGAGTTGCCGGGGAGCTGTTTTTT.

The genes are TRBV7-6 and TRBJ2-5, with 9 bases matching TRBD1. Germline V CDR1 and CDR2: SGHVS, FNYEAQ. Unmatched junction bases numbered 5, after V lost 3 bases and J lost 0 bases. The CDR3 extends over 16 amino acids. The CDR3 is CASSFSTGGYQETQYF. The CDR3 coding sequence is TGTGCCAGCAGCTTCTCGACAGGGGGATACCAAGAGACCCAGTACTTC.

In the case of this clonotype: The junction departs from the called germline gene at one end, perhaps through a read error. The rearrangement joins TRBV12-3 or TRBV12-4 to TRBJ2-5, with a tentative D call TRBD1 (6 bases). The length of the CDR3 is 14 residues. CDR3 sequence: CASSLGGAQETQYF. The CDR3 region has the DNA TGTGCCAGCAGCTTAGGGGGTGCCCAAGAGACCCAGTACTTC.

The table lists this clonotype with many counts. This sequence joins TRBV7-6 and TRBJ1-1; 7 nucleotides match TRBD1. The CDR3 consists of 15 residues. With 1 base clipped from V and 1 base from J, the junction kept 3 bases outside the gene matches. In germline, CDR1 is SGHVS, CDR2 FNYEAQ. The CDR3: CASSLVEGANTEAFF. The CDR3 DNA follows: TGTGCCAGCAGCTTAGTGGAGGGGGCGAACACTGAAGCTTTCTTT.

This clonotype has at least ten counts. The CDR3 DNA follows: TGCAGTGCTAGAGATATAAGGGGATCGTACGAGCAGTACTTC. Translated, it gives CSARDIRGSYEQYF. V usage is TRBV20-1 and J usage is TRBJ2-7, with D perhaps TRBD1 (5 bases). This CDR3 has 14 residues. V shed 0 bases and J shed 4 bases, with 13 bases lying between them. Per germline, CDR1 DFQATT and CDR2 SNEGSKA (reference sequence).

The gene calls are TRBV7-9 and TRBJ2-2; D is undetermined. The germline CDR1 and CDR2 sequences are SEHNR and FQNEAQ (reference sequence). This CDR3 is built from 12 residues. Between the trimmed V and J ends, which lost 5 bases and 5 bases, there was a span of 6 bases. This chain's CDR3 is CASSDGTGELFF. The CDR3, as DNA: TGTGCCAGCAGCGACGGGACCGGGGAGCTGTTTTTT.

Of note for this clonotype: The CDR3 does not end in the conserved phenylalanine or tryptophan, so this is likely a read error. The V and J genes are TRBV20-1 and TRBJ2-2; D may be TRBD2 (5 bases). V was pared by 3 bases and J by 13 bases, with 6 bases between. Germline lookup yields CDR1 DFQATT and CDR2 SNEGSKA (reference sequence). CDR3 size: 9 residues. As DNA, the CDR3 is TGCAGTGCTAGTCGGGGGCTGTTTTCT. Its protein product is CSASRGLFS.

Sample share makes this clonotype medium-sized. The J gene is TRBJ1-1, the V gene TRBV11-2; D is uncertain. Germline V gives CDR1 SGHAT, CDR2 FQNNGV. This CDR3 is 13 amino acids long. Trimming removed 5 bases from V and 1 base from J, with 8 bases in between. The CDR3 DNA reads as TGTGCCAGCAGCCTCGATCCGAACACTGAAGCTTTCTTT. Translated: CASSLDPNTEAFF.

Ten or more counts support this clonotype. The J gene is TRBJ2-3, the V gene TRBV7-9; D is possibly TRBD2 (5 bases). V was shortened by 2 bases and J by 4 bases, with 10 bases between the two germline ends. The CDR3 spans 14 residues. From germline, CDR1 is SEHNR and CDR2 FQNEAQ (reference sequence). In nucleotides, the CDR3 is TGTGCCAGCAGCTTAATCCTAGCTTCAGATACGCAGTATTTT. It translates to CASSLILASDTQYF.

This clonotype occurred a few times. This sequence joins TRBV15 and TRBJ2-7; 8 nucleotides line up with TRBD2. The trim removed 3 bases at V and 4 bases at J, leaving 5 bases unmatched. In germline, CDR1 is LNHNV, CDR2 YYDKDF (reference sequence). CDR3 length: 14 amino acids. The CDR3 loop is CATSSKRENYEQYF. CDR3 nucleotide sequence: TGTGCCACCAGCAGCAAGCGGGAGAATTACGAGCAGTACTTC.

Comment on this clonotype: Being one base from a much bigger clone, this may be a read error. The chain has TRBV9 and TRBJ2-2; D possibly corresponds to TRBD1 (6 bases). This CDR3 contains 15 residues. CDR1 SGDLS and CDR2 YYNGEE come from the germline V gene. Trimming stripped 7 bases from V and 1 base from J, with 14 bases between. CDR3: CASGPDRLNTGELFF. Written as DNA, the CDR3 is TGTGCCAGCGGCCCGGACAGACTGAACACCGGGGAGCTGTTTTTT.

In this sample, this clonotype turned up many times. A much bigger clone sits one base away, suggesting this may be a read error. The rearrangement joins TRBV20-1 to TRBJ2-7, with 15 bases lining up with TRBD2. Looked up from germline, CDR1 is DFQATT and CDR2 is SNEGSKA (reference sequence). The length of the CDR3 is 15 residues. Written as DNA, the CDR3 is TGCAGTGCCGGCCGGACTAGCGGGAGGGCCTACGAGCGGTACTTC. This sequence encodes CSAGRTSGRAYERYF.

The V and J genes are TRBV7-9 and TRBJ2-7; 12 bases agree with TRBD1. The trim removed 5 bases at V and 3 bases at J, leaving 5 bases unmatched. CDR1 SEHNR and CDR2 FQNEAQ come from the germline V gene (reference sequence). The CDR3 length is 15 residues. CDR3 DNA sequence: TGTGCCAGCAGCAGAGGGACAGGGGGCCTCTACGAGCAGTACTTC. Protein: CASSRGTGGLYEQYF.

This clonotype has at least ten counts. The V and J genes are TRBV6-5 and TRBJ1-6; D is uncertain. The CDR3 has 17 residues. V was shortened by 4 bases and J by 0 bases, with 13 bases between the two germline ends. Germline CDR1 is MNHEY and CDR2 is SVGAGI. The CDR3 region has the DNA TGTGCCAGCAGTTTATCATTGCGGGGCTCCTATAATTCACCCCTCCACTTT. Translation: CASSLSLRGSYNSPLHF.

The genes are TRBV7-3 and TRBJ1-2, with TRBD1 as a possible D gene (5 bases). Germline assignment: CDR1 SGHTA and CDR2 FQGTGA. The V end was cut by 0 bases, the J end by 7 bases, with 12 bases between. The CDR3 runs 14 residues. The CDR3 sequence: CASSLTGGGAGYTF. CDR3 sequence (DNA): TGTGCCAGCAGCTTAACGGGGGGTGGGGCTGGCTACACCTTC.

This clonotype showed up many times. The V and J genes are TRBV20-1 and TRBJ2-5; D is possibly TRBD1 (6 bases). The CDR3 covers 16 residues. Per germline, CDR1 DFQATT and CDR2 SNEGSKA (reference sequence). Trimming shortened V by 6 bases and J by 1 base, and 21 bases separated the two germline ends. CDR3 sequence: CSAKRRRGPLQETQYF. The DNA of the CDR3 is TGCAGTGCCAAAAGACGCAGGGGACCACTCCAAGAGACCCAGTACTTC.

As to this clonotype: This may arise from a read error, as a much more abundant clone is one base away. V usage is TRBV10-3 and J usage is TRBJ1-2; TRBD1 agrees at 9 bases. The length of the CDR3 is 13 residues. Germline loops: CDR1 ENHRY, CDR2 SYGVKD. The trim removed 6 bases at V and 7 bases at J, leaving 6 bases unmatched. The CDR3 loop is CAIRATGGRGYTF. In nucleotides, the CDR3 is TGTGCCATCAGGGCCACAGGGGGCCGTGGCTACACCTTC.

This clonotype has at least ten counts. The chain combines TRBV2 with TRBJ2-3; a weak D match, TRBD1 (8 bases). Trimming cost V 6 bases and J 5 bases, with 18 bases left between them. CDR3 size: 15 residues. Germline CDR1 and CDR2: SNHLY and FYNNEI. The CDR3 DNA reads TGTGCCAGCAGCTACAGACAGGGGAGGGGAGATACGCAGTATTTT. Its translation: CASSYRQGRGDTQYF.

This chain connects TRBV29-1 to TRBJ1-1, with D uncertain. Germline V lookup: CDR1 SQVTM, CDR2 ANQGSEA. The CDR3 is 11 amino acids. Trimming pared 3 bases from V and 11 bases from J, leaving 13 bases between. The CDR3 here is CSVEGRDQAFF. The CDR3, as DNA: TGCAGCGTTGAGGGGAGGGATCAGGCTTTCTTT. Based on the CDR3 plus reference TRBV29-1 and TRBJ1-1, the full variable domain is SAVISQKPSRDICQRGTSLTIQCQVDSQVTMMFWYRQQPGQSLTLIATANQGSEATYESGFVIDKFPISRPNLTFSTLTVSNMSPEDSSIYLCSVEGRDQAFFGQGTRLTVV.